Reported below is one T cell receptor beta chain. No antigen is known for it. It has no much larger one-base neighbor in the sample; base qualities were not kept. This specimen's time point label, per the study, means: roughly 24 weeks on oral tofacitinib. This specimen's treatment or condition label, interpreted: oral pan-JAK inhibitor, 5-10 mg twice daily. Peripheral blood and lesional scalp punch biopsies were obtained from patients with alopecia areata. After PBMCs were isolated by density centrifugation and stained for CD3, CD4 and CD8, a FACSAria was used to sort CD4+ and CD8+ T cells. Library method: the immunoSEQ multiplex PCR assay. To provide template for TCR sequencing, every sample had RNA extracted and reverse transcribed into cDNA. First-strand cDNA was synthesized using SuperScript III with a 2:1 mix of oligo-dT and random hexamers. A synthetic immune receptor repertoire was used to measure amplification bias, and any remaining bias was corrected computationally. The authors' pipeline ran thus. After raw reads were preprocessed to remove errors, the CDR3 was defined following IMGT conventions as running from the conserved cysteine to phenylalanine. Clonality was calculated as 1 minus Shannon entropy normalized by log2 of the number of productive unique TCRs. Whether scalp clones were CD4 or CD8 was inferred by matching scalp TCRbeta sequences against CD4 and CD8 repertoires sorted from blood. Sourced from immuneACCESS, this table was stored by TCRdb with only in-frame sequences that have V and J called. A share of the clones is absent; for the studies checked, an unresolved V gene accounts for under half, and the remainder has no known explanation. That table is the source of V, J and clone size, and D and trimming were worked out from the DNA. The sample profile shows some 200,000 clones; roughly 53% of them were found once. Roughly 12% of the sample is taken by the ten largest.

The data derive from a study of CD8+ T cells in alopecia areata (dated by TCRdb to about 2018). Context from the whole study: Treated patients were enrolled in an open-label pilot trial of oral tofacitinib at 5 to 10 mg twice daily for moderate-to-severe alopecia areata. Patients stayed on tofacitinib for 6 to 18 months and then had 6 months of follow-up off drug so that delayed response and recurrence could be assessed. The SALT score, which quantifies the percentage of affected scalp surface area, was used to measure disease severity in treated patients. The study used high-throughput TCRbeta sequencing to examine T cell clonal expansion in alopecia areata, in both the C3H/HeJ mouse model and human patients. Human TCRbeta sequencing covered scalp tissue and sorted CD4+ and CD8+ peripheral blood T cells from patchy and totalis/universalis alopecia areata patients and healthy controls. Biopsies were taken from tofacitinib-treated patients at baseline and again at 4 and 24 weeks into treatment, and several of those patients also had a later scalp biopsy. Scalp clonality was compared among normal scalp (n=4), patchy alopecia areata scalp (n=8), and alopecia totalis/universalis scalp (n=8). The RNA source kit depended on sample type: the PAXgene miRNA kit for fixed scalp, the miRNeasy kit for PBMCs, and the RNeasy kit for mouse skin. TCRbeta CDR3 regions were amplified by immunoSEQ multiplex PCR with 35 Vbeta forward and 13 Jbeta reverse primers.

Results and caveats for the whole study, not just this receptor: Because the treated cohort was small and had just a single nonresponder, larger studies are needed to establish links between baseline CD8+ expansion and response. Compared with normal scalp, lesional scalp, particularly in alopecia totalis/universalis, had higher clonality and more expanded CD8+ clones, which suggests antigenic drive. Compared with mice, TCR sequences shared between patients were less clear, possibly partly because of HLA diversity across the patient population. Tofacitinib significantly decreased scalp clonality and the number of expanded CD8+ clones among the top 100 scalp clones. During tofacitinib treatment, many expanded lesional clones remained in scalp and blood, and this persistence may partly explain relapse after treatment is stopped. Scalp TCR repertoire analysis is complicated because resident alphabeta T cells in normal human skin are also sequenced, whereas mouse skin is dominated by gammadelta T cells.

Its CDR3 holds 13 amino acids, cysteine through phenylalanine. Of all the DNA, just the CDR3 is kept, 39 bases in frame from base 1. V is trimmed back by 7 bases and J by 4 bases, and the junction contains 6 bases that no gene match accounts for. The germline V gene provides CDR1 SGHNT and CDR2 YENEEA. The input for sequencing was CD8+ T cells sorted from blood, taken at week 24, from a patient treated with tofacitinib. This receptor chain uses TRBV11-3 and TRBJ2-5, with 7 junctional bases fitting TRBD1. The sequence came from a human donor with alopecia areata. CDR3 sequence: CASTRDRGETQYF. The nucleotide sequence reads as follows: TGTGCCAGCACCCGGGACAGAGGAGAGACCCAGTACTTC.